The 12 T cell receptor beta chains reported below all come from one sample, sequenced in a study of blood T cells in healthy people across ages. Sample-barcoded 5' priming and a J-beta primer mix drove a second PCR of about 6 to 12 cycles. TCRdb analysed the 5' RACE reads with MiXCR anew, one entry per CDR3 protein. The table includes over 1,500,000 distinct CDR3 sequences, approximately 40% detected once. Sequences were obtained from blood. Receptor source: a human donor in good health.

The rearrangement links TRBV20-1 to TRBJ2-1, with 11 positions matching TRBD2. The DNA end lines up better with TRBJ2-7; the J call may be wrong. The CDR3 spans 15 residues. CDR1 is DFQATT, CDR2 SNEGSKA, per germline (reference sequence). The CDR3 is CSARERLAGTHEQYF. In nucleotides, the CDR3 is TGCAGTGCTAGAGAGCGACTAGCGGGGACACACGAGCAGTACTTC.

The V and J genes are TRBV4-2 and TRBJ1-1; 8 positions agree with TRBD1. The ends lost 5 bases at V and 1 base at J; junction bases unmatched: 12. This CDR3 has 17 residues. In germline, CDR1 is LGHNA, CDR2 YNFKEQ. The CDR3: CASSSLGTGYSNTEAFF. Here the CDR3 DNA reads TGTGCCAGCAGCTCCCTCGGGACAGGTTATTCGAACACTGAAGCTTTCTTT.

In this sample, this clonotype turned up a few times. The V call is TRBV2, the J call TRBJ1-4; 9 bases are shared with TRBD1. The CDR3 runs to 15 residues. With 7 bases clipped from V and 8 bases from J, the junction kept 11 bases outside the gene matches. CDR1 is SNHLY and CDR2 is FYNNEI in the germline V gene. CDR3 bases: TGTGCCAGCATTCGCCCCGGGACAGGGAAAGAAAAACTGTTTTTT. Protein sequence: CASIRPGTGKEKLFF.

This clonotype was counted a few times. A junction end diverges from the germline sequence, so it may reflect a read error. J is TRBJ1-2 and V is TRBV29-1; no clear D gene. Germline V CDR1 and CDR2: SQVTM, ANQGSEA. The CDR3 has 13 residues. This chain's CDR3 is CSVGAALNYGHTF. The CDR3, as DNA: TGCAGCGTTGGGGCAGCTCTTAACTATGGCCACACCTTC.

This clonotype has only a few counts. The chain has TRBV6-2 or TRBV6-3 and TRBJ1-5; 9 nucleotides agree with TRBD1. This CDR3 has 18 amino acids. Germline-derived CDR1 and CDR2 are MNHEY and SVGEGT. V shed 6 bases, J shed 0 bases, and the junction held 12 bases outside the gene matches. In nucleotides, the CDR3 is TGTGCCAGCAGCTCCCGGACAGGGGCACTTTATAGCAATCAGCCCCAGCATTTT. Its protein is CASSSRTGALYSNQPQHF.

The gene calls are TRBV6-5 and TRBJ2-5; 8 bases are shared with TRBD1. The CDR3 totals 18 residues. Germline CDR1 is MNHEY and CDR2 is SVGAGI. V dropped 0 bases and J dropped 1; count of bases not matched to a gene: 10. In DNA, the CDR3 is TGTGCCAGCAGTTACTCCGGGACAGGCTACATACCCCAAGAGACCCAGTACTTC. Translation: CASSYSGTGYIPQETQYF.

This sequence joins TRBV7-9 and TRBJ1-2, with D unclear. With 2 bases removed from V and 8 bases from J, the gap between germline ends came to 15 bases. The CDR3 spans 14 residues. Germline V lookup: CDR1 SEHNR, CDR2 FQNEAQ (reference sequence). CDR3 amino acids: CASSLYSSTQGYTF. The CDR3 region has the DNA TGTGCCAGCAGCTTATACAGCTCCACGCAAGGCTACACCTTC.

The chain has TRBV11-2 and TRBJ2-7; D tentatively reads TRBD1 or TRBD2 (5 bases each). The assigned J gene may be wrong: the sequence end matches TRBJ2-5 better. This CDR3 spans 15 amino acids. Germline V gene lookup returns CDR1 SGHAT and CDR2 FQNNGV. CDR3 in amino acids: CASSYRDQIIGTQYF. CDR3 sequence (DNA): TGTGCCAGCAGCTACCGGGACCAGATTATTGGGACCCAGTACTTC.

The rearrangement uses TRBV5-1 and TRBJ1-5; D is unresolved. The V end lost 2 bases, the J end lost 6 bases, and 9 bases lay between the germline ends. The CDR3 contains 13 residues. From germline, CDR1 is SGHRS and CDR2 YFSETQ. This chain's CDR3 is CASSFDVGQPQHF. CDR3 nucleotide sequence: TGCGCCAGCAGCTTCGACGTGGGTCAGCCCCAGCATTTT.

This chain uses TRBV9 with TRBJ2-3; TRBD1 aligns across 8 bases. Germline V lookup: CDR1 SGDLS, CDR2 YYNGEE. Trimming at V came to 3 bases and at J to 2 bases, leaving 2 bases not matched to a gene. The CDR3 contains 14 residues. The DNA of the CDR3 is TGTGCCAGCAGCGCGACAGGGGACACAGATACGCAGTATTTT. Translating gives CASSATGDTDTQYF.

The chain combines TRBV20-1 with TRBJ2-3; 7 nucleotides agree with TRBD1. The CDR3 loop spans 16 amino acids. CDR1 and CDR2 (germline): DFQATT, SNEGSKA (reference sequence). The trim removed 0 bases at V and 1 base at J, leaving 7 bases unmatched. In DNA, the CDR3 is TGCAGTGCTAGAGATCTCTTTGGGACAGGCACAGATACGCAGTATTTT. This sequence encodes CSARDLFGTGTDTQYF.

CDR3 DNA: TGTGCCAGCAGCGTCGGGACTCAACTTTTCAATGAGCAGTTCTTC. This gives the protein CASSVGTQLFNEQFF. V is TRBV25-1 and J is TRBJ2-1; tentatively, D is TRBD2 (6 bases). The CDR3 totals 15 residues. V lost 6 bases to trimming and J lost 6 bases, with 18 bases between them. Germline CDR1 is MGHDK and CDR2 is SYGVNS.